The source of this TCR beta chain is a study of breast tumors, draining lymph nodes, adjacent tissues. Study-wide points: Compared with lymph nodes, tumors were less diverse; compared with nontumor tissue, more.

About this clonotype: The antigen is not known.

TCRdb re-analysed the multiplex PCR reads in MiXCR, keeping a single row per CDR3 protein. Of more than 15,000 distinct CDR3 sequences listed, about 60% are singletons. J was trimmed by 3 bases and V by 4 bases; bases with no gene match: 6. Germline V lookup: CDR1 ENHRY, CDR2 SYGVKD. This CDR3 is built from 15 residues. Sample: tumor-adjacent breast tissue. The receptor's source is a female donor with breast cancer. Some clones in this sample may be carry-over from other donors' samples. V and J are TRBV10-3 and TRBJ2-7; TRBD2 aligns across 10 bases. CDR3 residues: CAISASGGAFYEQYF. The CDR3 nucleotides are TGTGCCATCAGTGCCAGCGGGGGGGCTTTCTACGAGCAGTACTTC.